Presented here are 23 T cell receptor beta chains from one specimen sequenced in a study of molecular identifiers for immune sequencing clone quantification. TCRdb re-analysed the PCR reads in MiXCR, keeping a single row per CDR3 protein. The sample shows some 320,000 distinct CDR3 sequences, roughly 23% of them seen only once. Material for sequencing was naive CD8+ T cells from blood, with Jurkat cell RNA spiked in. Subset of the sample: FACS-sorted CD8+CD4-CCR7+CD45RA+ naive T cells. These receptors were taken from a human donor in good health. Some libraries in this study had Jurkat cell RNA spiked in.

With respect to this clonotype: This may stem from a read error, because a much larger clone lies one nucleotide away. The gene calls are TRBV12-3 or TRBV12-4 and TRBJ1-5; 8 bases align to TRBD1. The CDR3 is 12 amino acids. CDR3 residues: CAGSQGAQPQHF. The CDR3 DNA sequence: TGTGCCGGCAGTCAGGGGGCTCAGCCCCAGCATTTT.

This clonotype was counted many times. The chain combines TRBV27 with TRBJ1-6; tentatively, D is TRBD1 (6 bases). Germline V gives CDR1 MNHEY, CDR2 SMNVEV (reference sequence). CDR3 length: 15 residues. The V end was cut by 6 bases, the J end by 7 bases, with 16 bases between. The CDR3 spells CASRGDRIPNSPLHF. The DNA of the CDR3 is TGTGCCAGCAGAGGAGACAGGATCCCCAATTCACCCCTCCACTTT.

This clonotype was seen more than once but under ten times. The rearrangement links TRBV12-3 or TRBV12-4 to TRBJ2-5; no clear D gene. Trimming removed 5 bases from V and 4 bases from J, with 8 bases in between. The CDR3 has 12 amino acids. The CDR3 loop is CASSPAVETQYF. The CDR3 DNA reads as TGTGCCAGCAGTCCCGCAGTAGAGACCCAGTACTTC.

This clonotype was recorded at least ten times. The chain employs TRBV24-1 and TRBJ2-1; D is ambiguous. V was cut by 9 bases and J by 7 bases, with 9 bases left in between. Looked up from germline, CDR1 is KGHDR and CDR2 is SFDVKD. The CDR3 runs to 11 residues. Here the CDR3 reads CATGVRNEQFF. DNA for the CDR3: TGTGCCACCGGGGTTAGAAATGAGCAGTTCTTC.

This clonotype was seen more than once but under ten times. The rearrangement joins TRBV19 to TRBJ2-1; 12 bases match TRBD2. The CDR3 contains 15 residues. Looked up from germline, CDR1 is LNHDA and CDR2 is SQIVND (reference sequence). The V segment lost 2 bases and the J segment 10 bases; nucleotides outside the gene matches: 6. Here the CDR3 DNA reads TGTGCCAGTAGTATACTGCTAGCGGGGGGGGTAGAGCAGTTCTTC. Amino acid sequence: CASSILLAGGVEQFF.

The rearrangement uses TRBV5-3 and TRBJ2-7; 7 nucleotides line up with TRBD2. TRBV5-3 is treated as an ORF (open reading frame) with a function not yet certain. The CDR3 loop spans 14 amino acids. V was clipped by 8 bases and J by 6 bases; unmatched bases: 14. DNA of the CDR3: TGTGCCAGCAGCATGGGAGGGGTGGAATTCGAGCAGTACTTC. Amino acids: CASSMGGVEFEQYF.

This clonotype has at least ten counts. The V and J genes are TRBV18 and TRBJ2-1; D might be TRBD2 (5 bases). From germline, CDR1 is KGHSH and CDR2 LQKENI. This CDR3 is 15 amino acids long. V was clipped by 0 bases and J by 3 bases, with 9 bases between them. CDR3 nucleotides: TGTGCCAGCTCACCACCGGAGGACCGCTACAATGAGCAGTTCTTC. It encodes CASSPPEDRYNEQFF.

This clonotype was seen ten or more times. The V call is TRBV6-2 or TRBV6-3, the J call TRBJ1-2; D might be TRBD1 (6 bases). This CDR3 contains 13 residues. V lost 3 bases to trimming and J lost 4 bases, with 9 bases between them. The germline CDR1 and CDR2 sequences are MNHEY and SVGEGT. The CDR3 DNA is TGTGCCAGCAGTTATTGGACAGCCTATGGCTACACCTTC. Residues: CASSYWTAYGYTF.

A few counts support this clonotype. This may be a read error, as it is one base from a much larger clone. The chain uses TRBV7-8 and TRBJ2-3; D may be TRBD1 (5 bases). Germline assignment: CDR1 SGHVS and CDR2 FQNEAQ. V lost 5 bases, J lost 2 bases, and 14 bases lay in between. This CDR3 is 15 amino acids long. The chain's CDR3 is CASSPQTAPTDTQYF. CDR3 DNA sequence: TGTGCCAGCAGCCCTCAGACAGCACCCACAGATACGCAGTATTTT.

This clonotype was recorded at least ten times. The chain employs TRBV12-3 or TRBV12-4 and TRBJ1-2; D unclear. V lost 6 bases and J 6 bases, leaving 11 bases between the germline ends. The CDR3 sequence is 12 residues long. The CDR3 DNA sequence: TGTGCCAGCAGCCCTAACAGAAATGGCTACACCTTC. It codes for CASSPNRNGYTF.

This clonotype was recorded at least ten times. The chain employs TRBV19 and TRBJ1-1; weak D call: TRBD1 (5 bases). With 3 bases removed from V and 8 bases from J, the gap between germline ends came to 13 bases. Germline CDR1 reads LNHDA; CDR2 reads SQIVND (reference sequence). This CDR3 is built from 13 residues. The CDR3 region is CASSIESRTEAFF. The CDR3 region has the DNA TGTGCCAGTAGTATCGAATCGAGGACAGAAGCTTTCTTT.

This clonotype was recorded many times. CDR3 region: CASKEGTKGQYF. The CDR3 nucleotides are TGTGCCAGCAAGGAGGGCACGAAAGGGCAGTACTTC. The chain uses TRBV27 and TRBJ2-7; D perhaps matches TRBD2 (6 bases). The CDR3 consists of 12 residues. Germline CDR1 is MNHEY and CDR2 is SMNVEV (reference sequence). V was trimmed by 7 bases and J by 9 bases, leaving 16 bases between them.

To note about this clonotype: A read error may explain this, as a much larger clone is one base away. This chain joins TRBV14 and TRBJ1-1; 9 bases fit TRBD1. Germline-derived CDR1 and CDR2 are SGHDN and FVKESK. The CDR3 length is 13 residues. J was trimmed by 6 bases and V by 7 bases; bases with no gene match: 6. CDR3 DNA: TGTGCCAGCAACCAGGGGACAGGGTCTGAAGCTTTCTTT. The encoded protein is CASNQGTGSEAFF.

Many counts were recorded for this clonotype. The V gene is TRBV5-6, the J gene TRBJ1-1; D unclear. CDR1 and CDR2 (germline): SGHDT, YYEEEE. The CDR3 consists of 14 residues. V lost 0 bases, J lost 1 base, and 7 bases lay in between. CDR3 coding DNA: TGTGCCAGCAGCTTGGGAGCCCGGAACACTGAAGCTTTCTTT. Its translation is CASSLGARNTEAFF. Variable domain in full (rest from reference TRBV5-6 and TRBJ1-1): DAGVTQSPTHLIKTRGQQVTLRCSPKSGHDTVSWYQQALGQGPQFIFQYYEEEERQRGNFPDRFSGHQFPNYSSELNVNALLLGDSALYLCASSLGARNTEAFFGQGTRLTVV.

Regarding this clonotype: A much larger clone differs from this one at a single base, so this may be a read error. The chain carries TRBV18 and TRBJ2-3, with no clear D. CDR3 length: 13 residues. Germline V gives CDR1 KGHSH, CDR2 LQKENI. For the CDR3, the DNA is TGTGCCAGCTCACCACCTGGAGAGGATACGCGGTATTTT. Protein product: CASSPPGEDTRYF.

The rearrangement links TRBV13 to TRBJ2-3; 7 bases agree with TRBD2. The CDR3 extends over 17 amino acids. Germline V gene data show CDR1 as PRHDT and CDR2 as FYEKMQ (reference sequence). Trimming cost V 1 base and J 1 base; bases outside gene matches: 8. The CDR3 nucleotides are TGTGCCAGCAGCTTAGTAATAGCGGGTCGGGGCACAGATACGCAGTATTTT. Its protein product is CASSLVIAGRGTDTQYF.

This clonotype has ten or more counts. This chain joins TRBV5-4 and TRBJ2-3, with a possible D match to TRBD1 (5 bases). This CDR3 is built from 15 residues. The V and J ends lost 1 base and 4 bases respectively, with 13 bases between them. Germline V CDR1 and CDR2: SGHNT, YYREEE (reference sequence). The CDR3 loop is CASSLLIGQSDTQYF. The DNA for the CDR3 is TGTGCCAGCAGCTTGCTAATAGGACAATCAGATACGCAGTATTTT.

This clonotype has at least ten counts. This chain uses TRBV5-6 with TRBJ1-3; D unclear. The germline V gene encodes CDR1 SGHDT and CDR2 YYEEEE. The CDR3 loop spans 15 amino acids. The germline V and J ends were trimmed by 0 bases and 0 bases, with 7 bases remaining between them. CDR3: CASSLGGYSGNTIYF. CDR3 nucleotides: TGTGCCAGCAGCTTGGGCGGATACTCTGGAAACACCATATATTTT.

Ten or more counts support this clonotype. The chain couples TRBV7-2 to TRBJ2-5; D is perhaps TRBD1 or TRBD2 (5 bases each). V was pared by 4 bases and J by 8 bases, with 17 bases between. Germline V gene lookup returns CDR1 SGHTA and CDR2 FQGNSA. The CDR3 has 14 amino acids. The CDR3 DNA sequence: TGTGCCAGCAGCTCCGGGACCGGGCTCGACACCCAGTACTTC. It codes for CASSSGTGLDTQYF.

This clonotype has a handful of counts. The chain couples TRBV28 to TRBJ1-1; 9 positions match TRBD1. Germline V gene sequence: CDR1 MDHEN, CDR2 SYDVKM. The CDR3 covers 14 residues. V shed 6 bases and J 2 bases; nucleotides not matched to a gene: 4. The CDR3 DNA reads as TGTGCCAGCAGGTACAGGGGGCTAAACACTGAAGCTTTCTTT. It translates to CASRYRGLNTEAFF.

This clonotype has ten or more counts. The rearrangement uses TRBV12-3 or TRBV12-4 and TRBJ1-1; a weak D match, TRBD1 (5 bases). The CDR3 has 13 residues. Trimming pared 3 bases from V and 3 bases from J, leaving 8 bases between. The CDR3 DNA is TGTGCCAGCAGTTTTGTAGGGGACACTGAAGCTTTCTTT. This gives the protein CASSFVGDTEAFF.

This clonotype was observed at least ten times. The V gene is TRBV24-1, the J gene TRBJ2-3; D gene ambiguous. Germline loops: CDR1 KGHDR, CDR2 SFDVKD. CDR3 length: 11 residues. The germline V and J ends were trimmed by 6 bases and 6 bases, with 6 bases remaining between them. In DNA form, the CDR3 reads TGTGCCACCAGTCTAGGGGATACGCAGTATTTT. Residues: CATSLGDTQYF.

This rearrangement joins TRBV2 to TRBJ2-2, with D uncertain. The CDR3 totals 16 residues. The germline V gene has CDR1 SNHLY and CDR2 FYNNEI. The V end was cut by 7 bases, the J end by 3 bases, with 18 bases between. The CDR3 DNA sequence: TGTGCCAGCACCGAAGATTTGGGCAGATACACCGGGGAGCTGTTTTTT. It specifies CASTEDLGRYTGELFF.